This is a list of T cell receptor beta chains from one sample in a study of beta chain features in type 1 diabetes. Generated by immunoSEQ multiplex PCR, the TCRdb table keeps only in-frame clones and is missing some. The top ten clones hold 0.94% of a sample with about 160,000 clones, about 7.8% of them seen once. Sequencing was carried out using central memory CD4+ T cells from blood. These receptors all come from a woman aged 40 to 50 with type 1 diabetes. Both conserved end residues are part of each CDR3. A D gene is named only where the DNA matches it firmly. Clone size, where shown, is once, few, many, or a class for clones that have expanded.

J gene: TRBJ1-5
clone size: .
V gene: TRBV19
D gene: TRBD1
CDR3 protein: CASSVVQGANQPQHF
CDR3 DNA: TGTGCCAGTAGTGTGGTCCAGGGGGCTAATCAGCCCCAGCATTTT

J gene: TRBJ1-1
clone size: .
V gene: TRBV2
D gene: TRBD1
CDR3 protein: CASSVPGQGEAFF
CDR3 DNA: TGTGCCAGCAGTGTTCCGGGACAGGGTGAAGCTTTCTTT

J gene: TRBJ1-1
clone size: few
V gene: TRBV11-2
D gene: .
CDR3 protein: CASSPITAEAFF
CDR3 DNA: TGTGCCAGCAGCCCCATTACGGCTGAAGCTTTCTTT

J gene: TRBJ2-5
clone size: .
V gene: TRBV11-2
D gene: .
CDR3 protein: CASSLELSGEETQYF
CDR3 DNA: TGTGCCAGCAGCTTAGAACTCTCGGGGGAAGAGACCCAGTACTTC

J gene: TRBJ2-5
clone size: .
V gene: TRBV7-2
D gene: TRBD1
CDR3 protein: CASSLGSGQGSETQYF
CDR3 DNA: TGTGCCAGCAGCCTTGGTTCAGGACAGGGGTCGGAGACCCAGTACTTC

J gene: TRBJ2-7
clone size: few
V gene: TRBV6-1
D gene: TRBD1
CDR3 protein: CAISEPKKARTGAYEQYF
CDR3 DNA: TGTGCCATCAGTGAGCCGAAGAAGGCTCGGACAGGGGCCTACGAGCAGTACTTC

J gene: TRBJ2-4
clone size: .
V gene: TRBV4-3
D gene: .
CDR3 protein: CASSQDPGDNIQYF
CDR3 DNA: TGCGCCAGCAGCCAAGATCCAGGGGATAACATTCAGTACTTC

J gene: TRBJ2-3
clone size: few
V gene: TRBV6-5
D gene: TRBD2
CDR3 protein: CASSPTSGGTDTQYF
CDR3 DNA: TGTGCCAGCAGCCCGACTAGCGGGGGCACAGATACGCAGTATTTT

J gene: TRBJ2-1
clone size: .
V gene: TRBV28
D gene: TRBD1
CDR3 protein: CASSILMGQGHEQFF
CDR3 DNA: TGTGCCAGCAGTATACTTATGGGACAGGGGCATGAGCAGTTCTTC

J gene: TRBJ2-5
clone size: few
V gene: TRBV29-1
D gene: .
CDR3 protein: CSVGGQWETQYF
CDR3 DNA: TGCAGCGTTGGAGGGCAATGGGAGACCCAGTACTTC

J gene: TRBJ1-4
clone size: .
V gene: TRBV9
D gene: .
CDR3 protein: CASSAQDNVWEKLFF
CDR3 DNA: TGTGCCAGCAGCGCACAGGACAATGTTTGGGAAAAACTGTTTTTT

J gene: TRBJ2-1
clone size: .
V gene: TRBV30
D gene: TRBD1
CDR3 protein: CAWSRGRNEQFF
CDR3 DNA: TGTGCCTGGAGCAGGGGGCGGAATGAGCAGTTCTTC

J gene: TRBJ2-7
clone size: few
V gene: TRBV11-2
D gene: TRBD2
CDR3 protein: CASSPMGGGRLARSYEQYF
CDR3 DNA: TGTGCCAGCAGCCCTATGGGGGGCGGGAGGTTAGCGCGCTCCTACGAGCAGTACTTC

J gene: TRBJ1-2
clone size: few
V gene: TRBV6-6
D gene: TRBD1
CDR3 protein: CASRSGQNNYGYTF
CDR3 DNA: TGTGCCAGCAGGTCGGGACAGAATAACTATGGCTACACCTTC

J gene: TRBJ1-2
clone size: .
V gene: TRBV11-2
D gene: .
CDR3 protein: CASSSTPGVGGYTF
CDR3 DNA: TGTGCCAGCAGCTCGACTCCGGGGGTTGGTGGCTACACCTTC

J gene: TRBJ2-7
clone size: few
V gene: TRBV25-1
D gene: .
CDR3 protein: CASSDGSAHSNEQYF
CDR3 DNA: TGTGCCAGCAGTGATGGGTCGGCCCATAGCAACGAGCAGTACTTC

J gene: TRBJ1-1
clone size: few
V gene: TRBV25-1
D gene: TRBD1
CDR3 protein: CASRGTGQSEAFF
CDR3 DNA: TGTGCCAGCCGAGGGACAGGGCAGTCTGAAGCTTTCTTT

J gene: TRBJ1-5
clone size: few
V gene: TRBV19
D gene: TRBD1
CDR3 protein: CASSIRDRDRRPQHF
CDR3 DNA: TGTGCCAGTAGTATTAGGGACAGGGATCGCAGGCCCCAGCATTTT

J gene: TRBJ2-7
clone size: .
V gene: TRBV18
D gene: TRBD1
CDR3 protein: CASSGRTGDYEQYF
CDR3 DNA: TGTGCCAGCTCCGGACGGACAGGGGACTACGAGCAGTACTTC

J gene: TRBJ1-4
clone size: .
V gene: TRBV28
D gene: TRBD1
CDR3 protein: CASSLRTGGREKLFF
CDR3 DNA: TGTGCCAGCAGTTTACGGACAGGGGGGAGAGAAAAACTGTTTTTT

J gene: TRBJ1-4
clone size: .
V gene: TRBV23-1
D gene: .
CDR3 protein: CASSRRGGTNEKLFF
CDR3 DNA: TGCGCCAGCAGTCGGAGGGGTGGAACTAATGAAAAACTGTTTTTT

J gene: TRBJ1-2
clone size: .
V gene: TRBV21-1
D gene: .
CDR3 protein: CASTPLTRNAGYTF
CDR3 DNA: TGTGCCAGCACCCCCTTGACACGGAATGCTGGCTACACCTTC

J gene: TRBJ1-1
clone size: few
V gene: TRBV4-2
D gene: TRBD1
CDR3 protein: CASSRDPGQGNTEAFF
CDR3 DNA: TGTGCCAGCAGCCGAGACCCGGGACAGGGGAACACTGAAGCTTTCTTT

J gene: TRBJ2-1
clone size: .
V gene: TRBV7-2
D gene: TRBD2
CDR3 protein: CASSLTPGTSGKAYNEQFF
CDR3 DNA: TGTGCCAGCAGCTTAACTCCCGGGACTAGCGGGAAGGCCTACAATGAGCAGTTCTTC

J gene: TRBJ2-6
clone size: many
V gene: TRBV11-2
D gene: TRBD1
CDR3 protein: CASSPTQGQASGANVLTF
CDR3 DNA: TGTGCCAGCAGCCCTACCCAGGGACAGGCCTCTGGGGCCAACGTCCTGACTTTC

J gene: TRBJ1-4
clone size: many
V gene: TRBV10-3
D gene: .
CDR3 protein: CAISEGAANEKLFF
CDR3 DNA: TGTGCCATCAGCGAAGGGGCGGCTAATGAAAAACTGTTTTTT

J gene: TRBJ1-5
clone size: .
V gene: TRBV2
D gene: .
CDR3 protein: CASSTGQQQPQHF
CDR3 DNA: TGTGCCAGCAGTACCGGACAGCAGCAGCCCCAGCATTTT

J gene: TRBJ2-5
clone size: .
V gene: TRBV9
D gene: TRBD1
CDR3 protein: CDSSVVGTGGETQYF
CDR3 DNA: TGTGACAGCAGCGTAGTAGGGACAGGCGGGGAGACCCAGTACTTC

J gene: TRBJ2-5
clone size: .
V gene: TRBV5-1
D gene: .
CDR3 protein: CASSFQAIQETQYF
CDR3 DNA: TGCGCCAGCAGCTTCCAGGCGATCCAAGAGACCCAGTACTTC

J gene: TRBJ1-6
clone size: .
V gene: TRBV4-3
D gene: TRBD1
CDR3 protein: CASSQDLRQGKSPLHF
CDR3 DNA: TGCGCCAGCAGCCAAGATCTCAGACAGGGAAAATCACCCCTCCACTTT

J gene: TRBJ1-1
clone size: .
V gene: TRBV6-1
D gene: TRBD1
CDR3 protein: CASRDRGSPEAFF
CDR3 DNA: TGTGCCAGCAGGGACAGGGGGAGCCCTGAAGCTTTCTTT

J gene: TRBJ1-6
clone size: .
V gene: TRBV9
D gene: TRBD1
CDR3 protein: CASSVAPTRQGSNSPLHF
CDR3 DNA: TGTGCCAGCAGCGTAGCTCCGACGCGACAGGGGAGTAATTCACCCCTCCACTTT

J gene: TRBJ2-6
clone size: few
V gene: TRBV7-6
D gene: .
CDR3 protein: CASSFRSGANVLTF
CDR3 DNA: TGTGCCAGCAGCTTCCGGTCTGGGGCCAACGTCCTGACTTTC

J gene: TRBJ1-6
clone size: .
V gene: TRBV6-5
D gene: .
CDR3 protein: CASSDRLPSVALHF
CDR3 DNA: TGTGCCAGCAGTGACAGGTTGCCTTCGGTGGCCCTCCACTTT

J gene: TRBJ2-5
clone size: .
V gene: TRBV18
D gene: .
CDR3 protein: CASSPQDRKETQYF
CDR3 DNA: TGTGCCAGCTCACCGCAGGACAGAAAAGAGACCCAGTACTTC

J gene: TRBJ1-5
clone size: few
V gene: TRBV28
D gene: .
CDR3 protein: CASSLGGNSNQPQHF
CDR3 DNA: TGTGCCAGCAGTCTGGGGGGAAATAGCAATCAGCCCCAGCATTTT

J gene: TRBJ2-1
clone size: .
V gene: TRBV5-6
D gene: TRBD1
CDR3 protein: CASSSVDRGEQFF
CDR3 DNA: TGTGCCAGCAGCTCCGTTGACAGGGGGGAGCAGTTCTTC